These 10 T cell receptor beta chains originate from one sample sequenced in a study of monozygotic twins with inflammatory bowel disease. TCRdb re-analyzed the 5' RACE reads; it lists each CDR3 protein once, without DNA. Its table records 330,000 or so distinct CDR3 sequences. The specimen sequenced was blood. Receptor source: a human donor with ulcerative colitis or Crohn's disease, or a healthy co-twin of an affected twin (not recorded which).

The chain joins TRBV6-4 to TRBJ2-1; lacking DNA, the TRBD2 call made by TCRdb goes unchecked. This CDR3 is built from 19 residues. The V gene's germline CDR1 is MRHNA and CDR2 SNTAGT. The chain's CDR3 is CAVRPLAGSPSGTYNEQFF.

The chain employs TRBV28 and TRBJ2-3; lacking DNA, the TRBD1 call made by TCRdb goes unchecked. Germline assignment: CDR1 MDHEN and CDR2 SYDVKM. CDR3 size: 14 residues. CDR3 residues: CASSFQGPTDTQYF.

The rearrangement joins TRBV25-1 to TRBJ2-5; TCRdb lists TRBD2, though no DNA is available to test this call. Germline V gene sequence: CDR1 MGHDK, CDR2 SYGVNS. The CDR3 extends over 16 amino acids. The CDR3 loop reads CASSDPSGSRQETQYF.

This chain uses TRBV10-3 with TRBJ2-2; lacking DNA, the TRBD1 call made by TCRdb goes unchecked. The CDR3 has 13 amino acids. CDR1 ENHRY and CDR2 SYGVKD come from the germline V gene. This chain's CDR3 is CAISGGTLAELFF.

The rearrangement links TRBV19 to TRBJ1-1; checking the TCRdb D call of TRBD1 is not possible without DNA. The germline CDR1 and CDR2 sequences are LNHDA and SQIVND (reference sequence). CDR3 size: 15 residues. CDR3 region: CASSRRQGAFTEAFF.

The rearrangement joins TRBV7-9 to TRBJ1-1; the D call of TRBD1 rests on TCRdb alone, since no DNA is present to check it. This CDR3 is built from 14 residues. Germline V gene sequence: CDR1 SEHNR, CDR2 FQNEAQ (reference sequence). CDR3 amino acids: CASSRTGTNTEAFF.

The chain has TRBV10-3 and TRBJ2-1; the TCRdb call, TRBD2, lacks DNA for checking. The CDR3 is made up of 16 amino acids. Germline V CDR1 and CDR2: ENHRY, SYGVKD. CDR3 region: CAISVGLAGLLDEQFF.

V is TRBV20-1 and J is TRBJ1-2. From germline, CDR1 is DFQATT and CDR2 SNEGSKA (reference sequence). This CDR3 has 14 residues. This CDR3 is CSATQIRANYGYTF.

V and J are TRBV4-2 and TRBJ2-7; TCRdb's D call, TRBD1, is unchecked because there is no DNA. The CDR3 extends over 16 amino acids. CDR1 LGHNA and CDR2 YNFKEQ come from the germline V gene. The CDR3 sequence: CASSQGTAYYSYEQYF.

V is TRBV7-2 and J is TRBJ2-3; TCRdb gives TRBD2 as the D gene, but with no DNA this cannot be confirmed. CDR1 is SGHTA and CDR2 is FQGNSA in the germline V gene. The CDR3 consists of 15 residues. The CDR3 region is CASSLDTRAQGARYF.